The next 28 T cell receptor beta chains were all read from a single sample in a study of blood T cell repertoires in COVID-19. Using immunoSEQ multiplex PCR, the repertoire was profiled, and TCRdb retains in-frame clones only, with some absent. The sample lists 100,000 to 140,000 clones; over 60% were seen once. Sequenced material: peripheral blood. The source is a man in his sixties or seventies with acute or convalescent COVID-19.

This clone was observed many times. The chain is built from TRBV19 and TRBJ1-5; perhaps TRBD1 as D (6 bases). V shed 7 bases and J shed 2 bases, with 21 bases lying between them. The germline V gene has CDR1 LNHDA and CDR2 SQIVND (reference sequence). The CDR3 consists of 17 residues. CDR3 sequence (DNA): TGTGCCAGTACGGACAGTCTACAGGGCAGTGGCAATCAGCCCCAGCATTTT. Translated: CASTDSLQGSGNQPQHF.

CDR3 coding DNA: TGTGCCAGCAGCCCGGCGGGGGCTCTCGGGGAGACCCAGTACTTC. This translates into CASSPAGALGETQYF. V is TRBV7-3 and J is TRBJ2-5; D possibly corresponds to TRBD2 (7 bases). The CDR3 sequence is 15 residues long. The germline gives CDR1 SGHTA, CDR2 FQGTGA. Trimming took 5 bases from V and 5 from J, leaving 18 bases between them. The whole variable domain, remainder taken from reference TRBV7-3 and TRBJ2-5, is GAGVSQTPSNKVTEKGKYVELRCDPISGHTALYWYRQSLGQGPEFLIYFQGTGAADDSGLPNDRFFAVRPEGSVSTLKIQRTERGDSAVYLCASSPAGALGETQYFGPGTRLLVL.

This rearrangement joins TRBV5-8 to TRBJ1-5; unclear D gene. The CDR3 is made up of 14 amino acids. Germline CDR1 and CDR2: SGHTS and YDEGEE. The V end was cut by 1 base, the J end by 5 bases, with 10 bases between. The CDR3 region has the DNA TGTGCCAGCAGCTTGTACAGAGTCGATCAGCCCCAGCATTTT. Its protein product is CASSLYRVDQPQHF. Full variable domain (missing parts from reference TRBV5-8 and TRBJ1-5): EAGVTQSPTHLIKTRGQQATLRCSPISGHTSVYWYQQALGLGLQFLLWYDEGEERNRGNFPPRFSGRQFPNYSSELNVNALELEDSALYLCASSLYRVDQPQHFGDGTRLSIL.

CDR3 nucleotide sequence: TGCGCCAGCAGCCAGGACATCCGGGATACGCAGTATTTT. Translating gives CASSQDIRDTQYF. The V and J genes are TRBV4-3 and TRBJ2-3; D perhaps matches TRBD1 (5 bases). The germline gives CDR1 LGHNA, CDR2 YSLEER. The CDR3 loop spans 13 amino acids. Trimming removed 3 bases at V and 6 bases at J, with 10 bases between.

This clone was seen only a few times. The rearrangement links TRBV7-6 to TRBJ2-3, with 7 positions matching TRBD1. J gave up 3 bases and V 1 base, and 4 bases lay outside the gene matches. The V gene's germline CDR1 is SGHVS and CDR2 FNYEAQ. This CDR3 comprises 15 residues. CDR3 DNA sequence: TGTGCCAGCAGCTTAGTAGGGGGCGGGACAGATACGCAGTATTTT. Protein: CASSLVGGGTDTQYF.

The J gene is TRBJ2-4, the V gene TRBV6-5; 7 positions match TRBD1. V trimming: 5 bases; J trimming: 2 bases; junction bases outside the gene matches: 3. Germline V CDR1 and CDR2: MNHEY, SVGAGI. The CDR3 length is 14 residues. DNA for the CDR3: TGTGCCAGCAGTAGGGACAGTTCCAAAAACATTCAGTACTTC. Translation gives CASSRDSSKNIQYF.

The CDR3 DNA sequence: TGTGCCAGCAGCGCGAGAGTTATCGGGACAGGAGCTTATAGCAATCAGCCCCAGCATTTT. This encodes CASSARVIGTGAYSNQPQHF. The rearrangement links TRBV6-6 to TRBJ1-5; 8 nucleotides agree with TRBD1. CDR1 is MNHNY and CDR2 is SVGAGI in the germline V gene (reference sequence). This CDR3 is built from 20 residues. Unmatched junction bases numbered 19, after V lost 6 bases and J lost 0 bases.

The chain joins TRBV7-2 to TRBJ1-4; D is perhaps TRBD1 (6 bases). The CDR3 totals 16 residues. From germline, CDR1 is SGHTA and CDR2 FQGNSA. Trimming stripped 2 bases from V and 0 bases from J, with 10 bases between. The CDR3 loop is CASSLTGHATNEKLFF. CDR3 bases: TGTGCCAGCAGCTTAACGGGACACGCAACTAATGAAAAACTGTTTTTT.

This clone came up a few times. The gene calls are TRBV7-9 and TRBJ2-7; 8 bases fit TRBD1. CDR3 length: 17 residues. Germline loops: CDR1 SEHNR, CDR2 FQNEAQ (reference sequence). With V trimmed by 1 base and J by 6 bases, 14 bases remained unmatched. The CDR3 coding sequence is TGTGCCAGCAGCTTAGAGCCCATTGGGGGACAGGTACGCGAGCAGTACTTC. Protein product: CASSLEPIGGQVREQYF.

The chain couples TRBV19 to TRBJ2-7; TRBD2 agrees at 8 bases. The CDR3 sequence is 15 residues long. Germline CDR1 reads LNHDA; CDR2 reads SQIVND (reference sequence). After removal of 3 bases from V and 5 bases from J, the junction contained 9 bases not matched to a gene. CDR3 protein: CASSIQSGGYNEQYF. The DNA for the CDR3 is TGTGCCAGTAGTATTCAAAGCGGGGGCTACAACGAGCAGTACTTC.

The chain recombines TRBV5-6 with TRBJ1-2, with 7 bases that match TRBD1. The CDR3 sequence is 13 residues long. Germline-derived CDR1 and CDR2 are SGHDT and YYEEEE. Trimming at V came to 6 bases and at J to 7 bases, leaving 9 bases not matched to a gene. DNA for the CDR3: TGTGCCAGCAACCCAACAGGGGTTGGTGGCTACACCTTC. It specifies CASNPTGVGGYTF.

This chain links TRBV4-2 with TRBJ2-1; TRBD1 matches 7 bases. V was clipped by 0 bases and J by 5 bases; unmatched bases: 4. The germline gives CDR1 LGHNA, CDR2 YNFKEQ. The CDR3 is 15 amino acids. The CDR3 here is CASSQDRGKNNEQFF. CDR3 in DNA: TGTGCCAGCAGCCAAGACAGGGGGAAGAACAATGAGCAGTTCTTC.

This sequence joins TRBV29-1 and TRBJ2-3; 7 bases are a match to TRBD2. Unmatched junction bases numbered 6, after V lost 1 base and J lost 5 bases. Germline values: CDR1 SQVTM, CDR2 ANQGSEA. The CDR3 totals 14 residues. CDR3 in amino acids: CSVEVGRGLDTQYF. CDR3 nucleotides: TGCAGCGTTGAAGTAGGGCGGGGGTTAGATACGCAGTATTTT.

This chain joins TRBV9 and TRBJ1-4; 8 nucleotides line up with TRBD1. CDR1 is SGDLS and CDR2 is YYNGEE in the germline V gene. Trimming removed 0 bases from V and 6 bases from J; junction bases left unmatched: 4. CDR3 length equals 15 residues. The CDR3 sequence is CASSVGTGRDEKLFF. The CDR3 DNA sequence: TGTGCCAGCAGCGTAGGGACAGGGCGGGATGAAAAACTGTTTTTT.

The count of this clone is one. CDR3 in DNA: TGTGCCAGCTCACGGGGGTCGGGGGGACTAAACAATGAGCAGTTCTTC. Encoded protein: CASSRGSGGLNNEQFF. The V call is TRBV18, the J call TRBJ2-1; 7 nucleotides align to TRBD2. Looked up from germline, CDR1 is KGHSH and CDR2 is LQKENI. V dropped 4 bases and J dropped 5; count of bases not matched to a gene: 11. The CDR3 is 16 amino acids.

CDR3 nucleotide sequence: TGTGCCAGCACCCCGGGGTTCGAGACCCAGTACTTC. Translating gives CASTPGFETQYF. The V gene is TRBV7-9, the J gene TRBJ2-5; a weak D match, TRBD2 (5 bases). CDR1 and CDR2 from the germline V gene are SEHNR and FQNEAQ (reference sequence). Trimming stripped 7 bases from V and 5 bases from J, with 11 bases between. This CDR3 contains 12 residues. Full variable domain (missing parts from reference TRBV7-9 and TRBJ2-5): DTGVSQNPRHKITKRGQNVTFRCDPISEHNRLYWYRQTLGQGPEFLTYFQNEAQLEKSRLLSDRFSAERPKGSFSTLEIQRTEQGDSAMYLCASTPGFETQYFGPGTRLLVL.

V gene TRBV19 combines with J gene TRBJ2-7; D possibly corresponds to TRBD1 (5 bases). The V and J ends lost 3 bases and 6 bases respectively, with 21 bases between them. This CDR3 has 16 amino acids. Per germline, CDR1 LNHDA and CDR2 SQIVND (reference sequence). Written as DNA, the CDR3 is TGTGCCAGTAGTATTTTATCCCCGGCAGGGCTCGGCGAGCAGTACTTC. Its protein product is CASSILSPAGLGEQYF.

The chain has TRBV27 and TRBJ2-7; no clear D gene. Germline CDR1 and CDR2: MNHEY and SMNVEV (reference sequence). The V and J ends lost 5 bases and 2 bases respectively, with 13 bases between them. This CDR3 region has 14 residues. DNA of the CDR3: TGTGCCAGCAGTCCCCGCGGCGGCCCCTACGAGCAGTACTTC. Protein product: CASSPRGGPYEQYF.

The chain has TRBV18 and TRBJ1-1; a possible D gene is TRBD1 (5 bases). Germline CDR1 reads KGHSH; CDR2 reads LQKENI. V was pared by 6 bases and J by 1 base, with 12 bases between. The CDR3 totals 14 residues. DNA of the CDR3: TGTGCCAGCTCGACAGACAGTCAGAACACTGAAGCTTTCTTT. Its translation is CASSTDSQNTEAFF.

J is TRBJ2-1 and V is TRBV7-3, with 7 bases lining up with TRBD2. After removal of 4 bases from V and 5 bases from J, the junction contained 11 bases not matched to a gene. Germline loops: CDR1 SGHTA, CDR2 FQGTGA. The CDR3 totals 16 residues. CDR3 nucleotide sequence: TGTGCCAGCAGCTCGACCGGGACTACCGCCAACAATGAGCAGTTCTTC. Its translation is CASSSTGTTANNEQFF. Full variable domain (outside the CDR3, taken from reference TRBV7-3 and TRBJ2-1): GAGVSQTPSNKVTEKGKYVELRCDPISGHTALYWYRQSLGQGPEFLIYFQGTGAADDSGLPNDRFFAVRPEGSVSTLKIQRTERGDSAVYLCASSSTGTTANNEQFFGPGTRLTVL.

This chain joins TRBV11-2 and TRBJ2-7; tentatively, D is TRBD2 (6 bases). The ends were cut back, 5 bases at V and 0 bases at J, with 8 bases in the middle. Germline V lookup: CDR1 SGHAT, CDR2 FQNNGV. This CDR3 region has 13 residues. CDR3: CASSRGDSYEQYF. Here the CDR3 DNA reads TGTGCCAGCAGCCGCGGGGACTCCTACGAGCAGTACTTC.

The chain carries TRBV6-2 or TRBV6-3 and TRBJ2-7, with 7 positions matching TRBD1. Looked up from germline, CDR1 is MNHEY and CDR2 is SVGEGT. CDR3 length: 15 amino acids. V lost 6 bases, J lost 5 bases, and 13 bases stayed unmatched. CDR3 in amino acids: CASSSDRVFFNEQYF. CDR3 nucleotide sequence: TGTGCCAGCAGCAGCGACAGGGTTTTTTTTAACGAGCAGTACTTC.

V usage is TRBV15 and J usage is TRBJ1-2; a weak D match, TRBD1 (6 bases). The CDR3 is made up of 14 amino acids. Looked up from germline, CDR1 is LNHNV and CDR2 is YYDKDF (reference sequence). Trimming removed 0 bases at V and 8 bases at J, with 13 bases between. The CDR3 here is CATSRDKTGGGYTF. CDR3 coding DNA: TGTGCCACCAGCAGAGATAAGACAGGTGGAGGCTACACCTTC.

The V call is TRBV10-3, the J call TRBJ2-2, with a weak D call TRBD2 (5 bases). V was pared by 5 bases and J by 0 bases, with 10 bases between. The CDR3 has 15 amino acids. Germline lookup yields CDR1 ENHRY and CDR2 SYGVKD. The CDR3 here is CAISTIATNTGELFF. Here the CDR3 DNA reads TGTGCCATCAGTACGATAGCGACGAACACCGGGGAGCTGTTTTTT.

J is TRBJ1-2 and V is TRBV5-1; tentative D call: TRBD1 (5 bases). The CDR3 is 15 amino acids. Trimming took 0 bases from V and 5 from J, leaving 14 bases between them. Germline CDR1 is SGHRS and CDR2 is YFSETQ. CDR3 protein: CASSLAPEGVYGYTF. As DNA, the CDR3 is TGCGCCAGCAGCTTGGCCCCCGAAGGGGTATATGGCTACACCTTC.

The chain combines TRBV18 with TRBJ1-3; 7 bases agree with TRBD1. The CDR3 is 17 residues long. CDR1 is KGHSH and CDR2 is LQKENI in the germline V gene. Unmatched junction bases numbered 11, after V lost 4 bases and J lost 2 bases. CDR3 nucleotides: TGTGCCAGCTCACTAGGCGCAGGGGGAACTGCTGGAAACACCATATATTTT. As protein: CASSLGAGGTAGNTIYF. The full variable domain, with the rest looked up from reference TRBV18 and TRBJ1-3, is NAGVMQNPRHLVRRRGQEARLRCSPMKGHSHVYWYRQLPEEGLKFMVYLQKENIIDESGMPKERFSAEFPKEGPSILRIQQVVRGDSAAYFCASSLGAGGTAGNTIYFGEGSWLTVV.

This clone was recorded once. The chain has TRBV19 and TRBJ2-1; 8 nucleotides agree with TRBD2. The CDR3 is 14 residues long. CDR1 and CDR2 (germline): LNHDA, SQIVND (reference sequence). J was trimmed by 7 bases and V by 2 bases; bases with no gene match: 4. The CDR3 spells CASSIRGGLNEQFF. CDR3 in DNA: TGTGCCAGTAGTATACGGGGGGGCTTGAATGAGCAGTTCTTC.

The sample holds a few counts of this clone. The chain links TRBV9 to TRBJ1-5; D is ambiguous. CDR3 size: 13 residues. V was trimmed by 4 bases and J by 11 bases, leaving 16 bases between them. CDR1 and CDR2 from the germline V gene are SGDLS and YYNGEE. The CDR3 sequence is CASSPSAEQAQHF. CDR3 sequence (DNA): TGTGCCAGCAGCCCGTCGGCTGAGCAGGCCCAGCATTTT.